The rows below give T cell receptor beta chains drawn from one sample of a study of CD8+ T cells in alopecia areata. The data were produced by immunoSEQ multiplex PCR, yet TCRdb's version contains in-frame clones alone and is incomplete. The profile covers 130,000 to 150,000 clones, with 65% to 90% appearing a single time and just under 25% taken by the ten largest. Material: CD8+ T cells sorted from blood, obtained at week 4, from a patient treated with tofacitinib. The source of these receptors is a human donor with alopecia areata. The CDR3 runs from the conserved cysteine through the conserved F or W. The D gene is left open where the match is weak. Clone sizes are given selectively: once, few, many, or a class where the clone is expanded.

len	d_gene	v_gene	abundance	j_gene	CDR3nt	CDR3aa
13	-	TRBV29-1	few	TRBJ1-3	TGCAGCGTTGAGTCTGGGGCTGGAAACACCATATATTTT	CSVESGAGNTIYF
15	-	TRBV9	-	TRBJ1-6	TGTGCCAGCAGCGAAACGGGGGTTCATAATTCACCCCTCCACTTT	CASSETGVHNSPLHF
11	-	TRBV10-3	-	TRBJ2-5	TGTGCCACAGGGACGCCCACTTCCCAGTACTTC	CATGTPTSQYF
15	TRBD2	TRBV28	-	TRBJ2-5	TGTGCCAGCAGCGGACTAGCGGGGACCCAAGAGACCCAGTACTTC	CASSGLAGTQETQYF
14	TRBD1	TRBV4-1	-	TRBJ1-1	TGCGCCAGCAGCCCGGGACAGGACAACACTGAAGCTTTCTTT	CASSPGQDNTEAFF
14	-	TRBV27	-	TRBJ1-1	TGTGCCAGCAGTTTCCGGGCCACGAACACTGAAGCTTTCTTT	CASSFRATNTEAFF
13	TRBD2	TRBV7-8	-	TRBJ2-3	TGTGCCAGTAGCGGGGCTGGCACAGATACGCAGTATTTT	CASSGAGTDTQYF
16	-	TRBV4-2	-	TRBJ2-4	TGTGCCAGCAGCCCTGAGCTTGGGCTCGGCAAAAACATTCAGTACTTC	CASSPELGLGKNIQYF
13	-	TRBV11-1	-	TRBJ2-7	TGTGCCAGCAGCCCCCCTAGCTCCTACGAGCAGTACTTC	CASSPPSSYEQYF
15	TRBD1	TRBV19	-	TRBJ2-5	TGTGCCAGTAGTACCAGACAGGGTAAGGAAGAGACCCAGTACTTC	CASSTRQGKEETQYF